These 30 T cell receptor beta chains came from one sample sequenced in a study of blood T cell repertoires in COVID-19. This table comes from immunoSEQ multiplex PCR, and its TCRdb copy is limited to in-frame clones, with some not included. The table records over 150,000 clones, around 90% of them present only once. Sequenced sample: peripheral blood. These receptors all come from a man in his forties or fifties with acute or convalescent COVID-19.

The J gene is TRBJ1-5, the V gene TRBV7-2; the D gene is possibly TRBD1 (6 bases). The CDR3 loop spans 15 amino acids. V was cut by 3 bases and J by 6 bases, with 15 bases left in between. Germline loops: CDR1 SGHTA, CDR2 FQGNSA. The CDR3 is CASSFRRQGSQPQHF. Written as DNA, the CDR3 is TGTGCCAGCAGCTTTAGGCGGCAGGGGAGTCAGCCCCAGCATTTT.

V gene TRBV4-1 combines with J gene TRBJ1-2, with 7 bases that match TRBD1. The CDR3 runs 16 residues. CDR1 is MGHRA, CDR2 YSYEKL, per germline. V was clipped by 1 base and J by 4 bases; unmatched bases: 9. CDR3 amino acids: CASSQVGETGIYGYTF. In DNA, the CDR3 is TGCGCCAGCAGCCAAGTTGGGGAGACAGGGATCTATGGCTACACCTTC.

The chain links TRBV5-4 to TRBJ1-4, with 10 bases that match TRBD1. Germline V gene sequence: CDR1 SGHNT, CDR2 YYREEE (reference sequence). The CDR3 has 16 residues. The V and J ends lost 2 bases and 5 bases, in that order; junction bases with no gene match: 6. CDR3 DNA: TGTGCCAGCAGCTTCAATCCGGGACAGGGGAATGAAAAACTGTTTTTT. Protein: CASSFNPGQGNEKLFF.

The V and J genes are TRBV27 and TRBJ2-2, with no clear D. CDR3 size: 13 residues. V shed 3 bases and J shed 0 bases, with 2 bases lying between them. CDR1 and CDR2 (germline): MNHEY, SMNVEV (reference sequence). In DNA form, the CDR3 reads TGTGCCAGCAGTTTCTCGAACACCGGGGAGCTGTTTTTT. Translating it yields CASSFSNTGELFF.

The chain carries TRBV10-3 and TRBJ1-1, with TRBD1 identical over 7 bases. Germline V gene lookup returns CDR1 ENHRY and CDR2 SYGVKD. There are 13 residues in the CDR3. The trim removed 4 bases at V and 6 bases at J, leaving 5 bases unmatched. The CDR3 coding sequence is TGTGCCATCAGTGGACAGGGTCGGGCTGAAGCTTTCTTT. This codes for CAISGQGRAEAFF.

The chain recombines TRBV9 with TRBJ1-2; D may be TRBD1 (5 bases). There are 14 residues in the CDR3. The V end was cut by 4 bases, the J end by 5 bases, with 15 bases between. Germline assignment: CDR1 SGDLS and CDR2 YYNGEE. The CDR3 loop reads CASSSQGGWYGYTF. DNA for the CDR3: TGTGCCAGCAGCAGTCAGGGAGGTTGGTATGGCTACACCTTC.

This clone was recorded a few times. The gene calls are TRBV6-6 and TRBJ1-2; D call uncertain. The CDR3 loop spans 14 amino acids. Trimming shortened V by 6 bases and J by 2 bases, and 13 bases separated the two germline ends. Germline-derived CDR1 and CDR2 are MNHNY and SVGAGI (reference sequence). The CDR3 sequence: CASSPWPVNYGYTF. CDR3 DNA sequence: TGTGCCAGCAGCCCCTGGCCAGTCAACTATGGCTACACCTTC.

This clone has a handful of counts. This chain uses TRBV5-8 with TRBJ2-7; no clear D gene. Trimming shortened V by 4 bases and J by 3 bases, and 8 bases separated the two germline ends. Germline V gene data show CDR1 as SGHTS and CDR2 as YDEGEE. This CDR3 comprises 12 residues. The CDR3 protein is CASSREFYEQYF. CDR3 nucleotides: TGTGCCAGCAGCCGAGAATTCTACGAGCAGTACTTC.

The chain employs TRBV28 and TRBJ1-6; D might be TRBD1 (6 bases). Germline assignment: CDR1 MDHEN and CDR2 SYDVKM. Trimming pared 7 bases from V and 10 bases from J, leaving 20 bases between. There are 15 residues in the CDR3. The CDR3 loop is CASIPPGGPGSPLHF. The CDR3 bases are TGTGCCAGCATCCCTCCGGGGGGCCCGGGGTCACCCCTCCACTTT.

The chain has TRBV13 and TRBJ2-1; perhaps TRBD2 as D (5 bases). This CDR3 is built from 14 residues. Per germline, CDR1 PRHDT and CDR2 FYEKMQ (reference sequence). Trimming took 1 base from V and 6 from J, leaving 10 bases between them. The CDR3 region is CASSLAGSGNEQFF. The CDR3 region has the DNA TGTGCCAGCAGCTTAGCGGGATCAGGCAATGAGCAGTTCTTC. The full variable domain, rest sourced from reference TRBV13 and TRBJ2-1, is AAGVIQSPRHLIKEKRETATLKCYPIPRHDTVYWYQQGPGQDPQFLISFYEKMQSDKGSIPDRFSAQQFSDYHSELNMSSLELGDSALYFCASSLAGSGNEQFFGPGTRLTVL.

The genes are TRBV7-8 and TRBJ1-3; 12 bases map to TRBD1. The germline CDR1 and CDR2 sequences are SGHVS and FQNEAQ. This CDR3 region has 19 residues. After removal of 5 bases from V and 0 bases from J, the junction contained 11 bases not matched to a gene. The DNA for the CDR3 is TGTGCCAGCAGCCCAACCGGGACAGGGGGCTCAAGCTCTGGAAACACCATATATTTT. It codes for CASSPTGTGGSSSGNTIYF.

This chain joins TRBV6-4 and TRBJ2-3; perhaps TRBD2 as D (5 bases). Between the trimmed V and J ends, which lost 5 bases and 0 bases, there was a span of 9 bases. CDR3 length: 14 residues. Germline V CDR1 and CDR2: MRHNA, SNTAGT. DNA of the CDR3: TGTGCCAGCAGTTTGTGGGAGAGCACAGATACGCAGTATTTT. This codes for CASSLWESTDTQYF.

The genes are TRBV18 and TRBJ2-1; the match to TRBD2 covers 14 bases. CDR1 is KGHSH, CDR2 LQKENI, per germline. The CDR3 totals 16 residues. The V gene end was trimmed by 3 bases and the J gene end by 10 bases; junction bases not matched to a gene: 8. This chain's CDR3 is CASSPATSGGAWEQFF. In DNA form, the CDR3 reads TGTGCCAGCTCACCTGCGACTAGCGGGGGGGCATGGGAGCAGTTCTTC. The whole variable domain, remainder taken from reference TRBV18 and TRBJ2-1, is NAGVMQNPRHLVRRRGQEARLRCSPMKGHSHVYWYRQLPEEGLKFMVYLQKENIIDESGMPKERFSAEFPKEGPSILRIQQVVRGDSAAYFCASSPATSGGAWEQFFGPGTRLTVL.

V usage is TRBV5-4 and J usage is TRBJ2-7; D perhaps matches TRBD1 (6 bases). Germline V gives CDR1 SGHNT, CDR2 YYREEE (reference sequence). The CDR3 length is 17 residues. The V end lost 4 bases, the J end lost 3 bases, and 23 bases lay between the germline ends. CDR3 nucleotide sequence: TGTGCCAGCAGCCAAAACGCCAAGGGGGTGGGTTACTACGAGCAGTACTTC. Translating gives CASSQNAKGVGYYEQYF.

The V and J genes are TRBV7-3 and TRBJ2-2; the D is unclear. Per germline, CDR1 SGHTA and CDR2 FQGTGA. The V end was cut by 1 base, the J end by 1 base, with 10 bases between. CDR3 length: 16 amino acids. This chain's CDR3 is CASSLNQAQNTGELFF. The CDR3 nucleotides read TGTGCCAGCAGCTTAAATCAGGCCCAGAACACCGGGGAGCTGTTTTTT.

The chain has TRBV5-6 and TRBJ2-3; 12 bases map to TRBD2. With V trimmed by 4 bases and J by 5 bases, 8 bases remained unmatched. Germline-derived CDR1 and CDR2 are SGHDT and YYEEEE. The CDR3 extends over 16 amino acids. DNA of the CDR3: TGTGCCAGCAGCCGAGGACTAGCGGGACTTGGAGATACGCAGTATTTT. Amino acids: CASSRGLAGLGDTQYF.

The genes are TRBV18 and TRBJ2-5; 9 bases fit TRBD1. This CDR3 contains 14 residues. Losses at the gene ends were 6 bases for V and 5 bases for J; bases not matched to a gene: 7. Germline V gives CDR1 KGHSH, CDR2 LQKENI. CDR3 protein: CASSQDRGMETQYF. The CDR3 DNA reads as TGTGCCAGCTCCCAGGACAGGGGTATGGAGACCCAGTACTTC.

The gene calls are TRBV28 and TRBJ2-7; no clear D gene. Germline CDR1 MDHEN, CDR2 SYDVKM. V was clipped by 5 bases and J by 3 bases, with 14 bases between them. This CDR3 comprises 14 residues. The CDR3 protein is CASSLPPGGYEQYF. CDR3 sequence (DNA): TGTGCCAGCAGTCTACCCCCGGGTGGCTACGAGCAGTACTTC.

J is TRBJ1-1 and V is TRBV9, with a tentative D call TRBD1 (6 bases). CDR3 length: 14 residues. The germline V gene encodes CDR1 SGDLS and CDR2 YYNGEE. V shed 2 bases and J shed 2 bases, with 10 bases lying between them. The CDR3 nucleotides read TGTGCCAGCAGCGTTTGGGACATAAACACTGAAGCTTTCTTT. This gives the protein CASSVWDINTEAFF.

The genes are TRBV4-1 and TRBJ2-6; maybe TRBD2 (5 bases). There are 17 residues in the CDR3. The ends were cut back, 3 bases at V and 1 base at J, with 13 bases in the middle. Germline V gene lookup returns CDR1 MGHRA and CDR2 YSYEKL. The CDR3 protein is CASSHVHRESGANVLTF. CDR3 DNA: TGCGCCAGCAGCCATGTCCATAGGGAGTCTGGGGCCAACGTCCTGACTTTC.

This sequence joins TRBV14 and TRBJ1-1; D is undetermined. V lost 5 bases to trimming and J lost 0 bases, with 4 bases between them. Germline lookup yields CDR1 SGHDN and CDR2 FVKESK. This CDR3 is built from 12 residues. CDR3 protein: CASSIMNTEAFF. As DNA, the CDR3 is TGTGCCAGCAGCATAATGAACACTGAAGCTTTCTTT. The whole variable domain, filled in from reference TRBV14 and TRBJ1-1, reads EAGVTQFPSHSVIEKGQTVTLRCDPISGHDNLYWYRRVMGKEIKFLLHFVKESKQDESGMPNNRFLAERTGGTYSTLKVQPAELEDSGVYFCASSIMNTEAFFGQGTRLTVV.

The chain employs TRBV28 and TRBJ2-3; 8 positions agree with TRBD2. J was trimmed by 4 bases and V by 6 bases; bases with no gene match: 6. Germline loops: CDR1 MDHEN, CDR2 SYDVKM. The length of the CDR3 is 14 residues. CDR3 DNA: TGTGCCAGCAGCCCCGGGGGGGGGCCAGATACGCAGTATTTT. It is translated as CASSPGGGPDTQYF.

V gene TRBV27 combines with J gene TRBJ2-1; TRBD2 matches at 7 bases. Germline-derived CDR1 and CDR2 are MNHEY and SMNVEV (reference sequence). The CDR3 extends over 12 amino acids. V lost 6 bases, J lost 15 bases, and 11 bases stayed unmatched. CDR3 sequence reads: CASRDAGVVLFF. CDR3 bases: TGTGCCAGCAGAGATGCGGGAGTAGTACTGTTCTTC.

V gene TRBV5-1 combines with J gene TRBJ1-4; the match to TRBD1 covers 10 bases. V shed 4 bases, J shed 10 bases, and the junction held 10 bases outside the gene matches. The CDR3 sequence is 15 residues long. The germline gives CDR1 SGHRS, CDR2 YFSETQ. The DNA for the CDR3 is TGCGCCAGCAGCCAAACCGGGACAGGGGCCGGAAAACTGTTTTTT. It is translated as CASSQTGTGAGKLFF.

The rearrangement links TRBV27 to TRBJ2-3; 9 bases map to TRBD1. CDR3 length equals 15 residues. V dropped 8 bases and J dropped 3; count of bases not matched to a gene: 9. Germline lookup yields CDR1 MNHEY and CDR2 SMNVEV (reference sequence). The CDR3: CASVPLGQGTDTQYF. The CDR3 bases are TGTGCCAGCGTCCCGTTGGGACAGGGAACAGATACGCAGTATTTT.

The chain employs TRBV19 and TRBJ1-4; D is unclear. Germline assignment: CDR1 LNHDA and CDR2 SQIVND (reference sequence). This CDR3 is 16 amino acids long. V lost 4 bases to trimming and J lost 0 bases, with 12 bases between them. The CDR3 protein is CASSNAWGATNEKLFF. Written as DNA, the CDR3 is TGTGCCAGTAGTAATGCATGGGGAGCAACTAATGAAAAACTGTTTTTT.

The CDR3 loop is CASSFLPLGTGYGYTF. As DNA, the CDR3 is TGTGCCAGCAGTTTCCTGCCCCTGGGCACAGGCTATGGCTACACCTTC. This chain joins TRBV27 and TRBJ1-2, with D perhaps TRBD1 (5 bases). Trimming cost V 3 bases and J 4 bases, with 18 bases left between them. CDR3 length: 16 residues. Germline CDR1 is MNHEY and CDR2 is SMNVEV (reference sequence).

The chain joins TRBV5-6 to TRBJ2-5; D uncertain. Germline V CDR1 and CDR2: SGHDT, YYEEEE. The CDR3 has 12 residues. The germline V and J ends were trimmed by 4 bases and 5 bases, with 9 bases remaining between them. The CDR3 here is CASSPFGETQYF. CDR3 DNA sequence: TGTGCCAGCAGCCCGTTCGGGGAGACCCAGTACTTC.

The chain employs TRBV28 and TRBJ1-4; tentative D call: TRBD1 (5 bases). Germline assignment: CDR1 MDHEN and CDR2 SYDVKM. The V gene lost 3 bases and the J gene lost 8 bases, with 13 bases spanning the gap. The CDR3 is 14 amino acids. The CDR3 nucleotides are TGTGCCAGCAGTTTGAAGGGGTGGACGGAAAAACTGTTTTTT. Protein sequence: CASSLKGWTEKLFF.

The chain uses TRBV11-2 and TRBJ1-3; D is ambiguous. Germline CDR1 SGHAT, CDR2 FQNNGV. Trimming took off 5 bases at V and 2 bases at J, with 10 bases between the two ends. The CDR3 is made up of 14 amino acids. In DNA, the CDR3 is TGTGCCAGCAGCCCCCAAAAAACTGGAAACACCATATATTTT. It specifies CASSPQKTGNTIYF.